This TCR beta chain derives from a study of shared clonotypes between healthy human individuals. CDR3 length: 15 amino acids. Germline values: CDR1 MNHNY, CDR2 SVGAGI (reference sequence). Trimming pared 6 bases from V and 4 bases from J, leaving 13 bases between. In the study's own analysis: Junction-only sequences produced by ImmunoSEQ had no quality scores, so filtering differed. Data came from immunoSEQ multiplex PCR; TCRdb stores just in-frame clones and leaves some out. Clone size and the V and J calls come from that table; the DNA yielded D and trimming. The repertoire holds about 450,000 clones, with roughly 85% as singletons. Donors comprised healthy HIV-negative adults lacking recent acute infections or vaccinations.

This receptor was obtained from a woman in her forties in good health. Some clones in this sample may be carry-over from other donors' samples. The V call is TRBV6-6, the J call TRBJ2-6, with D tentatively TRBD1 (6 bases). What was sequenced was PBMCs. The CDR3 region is CASSEQGLGANVLTF. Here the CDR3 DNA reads TGTGCCAGCAGCGAACAGGGTTTGGGGGCCAACGTCCTGACTTTC.